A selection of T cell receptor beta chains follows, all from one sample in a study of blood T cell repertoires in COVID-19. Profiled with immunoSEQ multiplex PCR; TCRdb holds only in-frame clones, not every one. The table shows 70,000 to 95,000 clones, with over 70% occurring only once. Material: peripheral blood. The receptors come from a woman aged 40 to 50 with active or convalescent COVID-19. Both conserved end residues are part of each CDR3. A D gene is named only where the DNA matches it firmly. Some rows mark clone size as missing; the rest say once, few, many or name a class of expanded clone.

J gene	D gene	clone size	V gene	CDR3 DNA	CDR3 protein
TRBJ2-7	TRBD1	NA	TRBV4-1	TGCGCCAGCAGCCAAGCTACAGGGTCAGGGGGCTACGAGCAGTACTTC	CASSQATGSGGYEQYF
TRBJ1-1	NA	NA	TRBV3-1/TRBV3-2	TGTGCCAGCAGCCAAGGCGGCAGGGATGCTTTCTTT	CASSQGGRDAFF
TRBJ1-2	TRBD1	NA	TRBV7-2	TGTGCCAGCAGCTTAGCGGCAGGGGGAGACTATGGCTACACCTTC	CASSLAAGGDYGYTF
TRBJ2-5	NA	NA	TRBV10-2	TGCGCCAGCAGTGCGAACAGACAAGAGACCCAGTACTTC	CASSANRQETQYF
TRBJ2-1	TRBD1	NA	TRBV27	TGTGCCAGCAGTCTTGCCGGGACAGTGGTGCCCAATGAGCAGTTCTTC	CASSLAGTVVPNEQFF
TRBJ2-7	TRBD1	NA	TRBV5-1	TGCGCCAGCAGCTTGTCGCAGGGGGCGAAGTACGAGCAGTACTTC	CASSLSQGAKYEQYF
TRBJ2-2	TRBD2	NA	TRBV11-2	TGTGCCAGCAGCTTCGGGAGGGCCCTCTTGGCCGGGGAGCTGTTTTTT	CASSFGRALLAGELFF
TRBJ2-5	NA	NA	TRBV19	TGTGCCAGTAGTATTGGACTACAAGAGACCCAGTACTTC	CASSIGLQETQYF
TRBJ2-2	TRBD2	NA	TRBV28	TGTGCCACTCTAGCGGGAGTGACGACCGGGGAGCTGTTTTTT	CATLAGVTTGELFF
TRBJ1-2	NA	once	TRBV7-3	TGTGCCAGCAGCTTATCCGGAGGCTATGGCTACACCTTC	CASSLSGGYGYTF
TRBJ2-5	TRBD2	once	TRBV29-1	TGCAGCGGCAATCCGCTAGCGGGTGAGACCCAGTACTTC	CSGNPLAGETQYF
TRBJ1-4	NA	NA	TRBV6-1	TGTGCCAGCGGACAGCGAGATAATGAAAAACTGTTTTTT	CASGQRDNEKLFF
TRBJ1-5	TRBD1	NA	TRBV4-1	TGCGCCAGCAGCCAAGAGGGACAGGGGTTTCAGCCCCAGCATTTT	CASSQEGQGFQPQHF
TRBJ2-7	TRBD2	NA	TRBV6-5	TGTGCCAGCAATCCTAGCGGGGGTTTATTCTACGAGCAGTACTTC	CASNPSGGLFYEQYF
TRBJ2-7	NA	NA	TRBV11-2	TGTGCCAGCAGCTTAGCTGGACTCCGCTCCTACGAGCAGTACTTC	CASSLAGLRSYEQYF
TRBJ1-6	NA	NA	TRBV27	TGTGCCAGCAGTTTTGCAGGGATTTCACCCCTCCACTTT	CASSFAGISPLHF
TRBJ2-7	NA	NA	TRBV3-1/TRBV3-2	TGTGCCAGCAGCCGCGGCCTCGCCTACGAGCAGTACTTC	CASSRGLAYEQYF
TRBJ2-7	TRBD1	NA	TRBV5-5	TGTGCCAGCAGCTTGACAGGGGACACCTACGAGCAGTACTTC	CASSLTGDTYEQYF
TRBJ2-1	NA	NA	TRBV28	TGTGCCAGCAGTTTACCCCTACAGGGCTACAATGAGCAGTTCTTC	CASSLPLQGYNEQFF
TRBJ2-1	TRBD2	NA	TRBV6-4	TGTGCCAGCAGTGGACTAGCGGGAGAGTACAATGAGCAGTTCTTC	CASSGLAGEYNEQFF
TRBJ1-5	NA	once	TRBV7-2	TGTGCCAGCAGCTTATTTGGTAGGGGCCGGGGGGGCAATCAGCCCCAGCATTTT	CASSLFGRGRGGNQPQHF
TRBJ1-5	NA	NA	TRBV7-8	TGTGCCAGCAGCTTAGCGGCGGATCAGCCCCAGCATTTT	CASSLAADQPQHF
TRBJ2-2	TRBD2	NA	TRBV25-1	TGTGCCAGCAGTTTAGCGGGACTAGCGGGGACCGGGGAGCTGTTTTTT	CASSLAGLAGTGELFF
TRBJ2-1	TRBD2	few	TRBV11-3	TGTGCCAGCAGCTTAGGAGCGGGAATGTACGATGAGCAGTTCTTC	CASSLGAGMYDEQFF
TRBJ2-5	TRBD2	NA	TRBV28	TGTGCCAGCAGTCTCGGGACTAGCGGACAAGAGACCCAGTACTTC	CASSLGTSGQETQYF
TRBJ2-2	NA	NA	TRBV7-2	TGTGCCAGCAGCTTAACTGTTCCCGGGGAGCTGTTTTTT	CASSLTVPGELFF
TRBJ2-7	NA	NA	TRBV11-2	TGTGCCAGCAGCTTGGGAGGAACCGTCTCCTACGAGCAGTACTTC	CASSLGGTVSYEQYF
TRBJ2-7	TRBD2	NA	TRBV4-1	TGCGCCAGCAGCCAACTAGCGGGAACAAGCTCCTACGAGCAGTACTTC	CASSQLAGTSSYEQYF
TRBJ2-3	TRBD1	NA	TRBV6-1	TGTGCCAGCAGTGAAAGGCAGGGGGTTAGCACAGATACGCAGTATTTT	CASSERQGVSTDTQYF
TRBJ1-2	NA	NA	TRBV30	TGTGCCTGGAGTGTACTTGAAGCATTTAACTATGGCTACACCTTC	CAWSVLEAFNYGYTF
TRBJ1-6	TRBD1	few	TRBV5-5	TGTGCCAGCAGCAGATTCGACAGGGGGAGTTCACCCCTCCACTTT	CASSRFDRGSSPLHF
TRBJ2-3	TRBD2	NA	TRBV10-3	TGTGCCATCAGAAAACTAGCGGGGAGCGCAGATACGCAGTATTTT	CAIRKLAGSADTQYF
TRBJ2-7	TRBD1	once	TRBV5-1	TGCGCCAGCAGCTTGTTAGGGACAGCCTACGAGCAGTACTTC	CASSLLGTAYEQYF
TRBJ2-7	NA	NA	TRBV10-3	TGTGCCATCAGTGAGTCTACCTACGAGCAGTACTTC	CAISESTYEQYF
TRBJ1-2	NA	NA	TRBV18	TGTGCCAGCGGGGAGGGCCACTATGGCTACACCTTC	CASGEGHYGYTF
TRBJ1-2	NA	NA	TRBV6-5	TGTGCCAGCAGTTACTCGAGGCAGCATGGCTACACCTTC	CASSYSRQHGYTF
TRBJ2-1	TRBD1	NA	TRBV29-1	TGCAGCGTTGCCCCGAGGGGGGTCGGACAGGGGTACAATGAGCAGTTCTTC	CSVAPRGVGQGYNEQFF
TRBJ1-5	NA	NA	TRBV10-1	TGCGCCCACCTAAGGGAGAAAAATCAGCCCCAGCATTTT	CAHLREKNQPQHF
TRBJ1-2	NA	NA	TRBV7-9	TGTGCCAGCAGCTTAAACCAGGGGAGTAGTGGCTACACCTTC	CASSLNQGSSGYTF